This TCR beta chain is drawn from a study of T cell responses to AZD1222 COVID-19 vaccine. Study-wide points: Donors were chiefly white British, with a greater number of females, and clonal diversity was perhaps underestimated. The span of vaccine-associated CD4 TCRs extended across spike, with dominance at 160-218 and 743-854.

Assay used: immunoSEQ multiplex PCR; TCRdb lists only in-frame clones, some missing. The data contain 90,000 to 130,000 clones, 81% of them singletons. The CDR3 is 12 amino acids. V was trimmed by 4 bases and J by 6 bases, leaving 9 bases between them. Germline lookup yields CDR1 SEHNR and CDR2 FQNEAQ (reference sequence). On this clone itself: Its target is not known.

This TCR was recovered from an adult in good health. The chain combines TRBV7-9 with TRBJ1-1; D not certain. Sequenced here: peripheral blood, sampled on day 0 of AZD1222 vaccination. The CDR3 protein is CASSSLVAEAFF. DNA of the CDR3: TGTGCCAGCAGCTCCCTCGTGGCTGAAGCTTTCTTT. Full variable domain (rest looked up from reference TRBV7-9 and TRBJ1-1): DTGVSQNPRHKITKRGQNVTFRCDPISEHNRLYWYRQTLGQGPEFLTYFQNEAQLEKSRLLSDRFSAERPKGSFSTLEIQRTEQGDSAMYLCASSSLVAEAFFGQGTRLTVV.